The next 19 T cell receptor beta chains were all read from a single sample in a study of blood T cells in healthy people across ages (dated by TCRdb to the mid-2010s). Receptors were amplified or captured by 5' RACE. Sequencing was performed on an Illumina HiSeq 2500. A second PCR of about 6 to 11 cycles was run with a J-beta primer mix and a sample-barcoded 5' primer. TCRdb reanalyzed the raw reads on its own, using fastp at Q25 for trimming and MiXCR for clone calling, and kept in-frame beta chains. CDR3 protein duplicates are merged, each entry listing the most common genes and DNA. Recorded for this sample are fewer than 900,000 distinct CDR3 sequences; approximately 39% of them occurred a single time. The top ten clonotypes cover 20% to 25% of the sample. The sample consisted of blood. These TCRs come from a woman aged 60-75 years in good health.

The chain employs TRBV7-2 and TRBJ2-1; D possibly corresponds to TRBD2 (5 bases). This CDR3 has 14 amino acids. V was cut by 2 bases and J by 8 bases, with 13 bases left in between. CDR1 is SGHTA, CDR2 FQGNSA, per germline. CDR3 amino acids: CASSLLTTLDEQFF. CDR3 DNA sequence: TGTGCCAGCAGCTTATTGACTACCCTCGATGAGCAGTTCTTC.

V gene TRBV2 combines with J gene TRBJ2-7, with 10 bases identical to TRBD2. With V trimmed by 10 bases and J by 5 bases, 5 bases remained unmatched. The CDR3 runs to 12 residues. Per germline, CDR1 SNHLY and CDR2 FYNNEI. DNA for the CDR3: TGTGCCAACTCTAGCGGGAGCCACGAGCAGTACTTC. This codes for CANSSGSHEQYF.

J is TRBJ2-4 and V is TRBV5-4, with TRBD1 as a possible D gene (6 bases). Trimming pared 2 bases from V and 5 bases from J, leaving 8 bases between. Germline CDR1 SGHNT, CDR2 YYREEE (reference sequence). This CDR3 comprises 13 residues. The CDR3 DNA reads TGTGCCAGCAGCTTTGAGGGGGAAAACATTCAGTACTTC. Residues: CASSFEGENIQYF.

This chain joins TRBV20-1 and TRBJ1-4; D gene unclear. In germline, CDR1 is DFQATT, CDR2 SNEGSKA (reference sequence). The CDR3 covers 14 residues. The V gene lost 0 bases and the J gene lost 2 bases, with 7 bases spanning the gap. CDR3 in amino acids: CSARDSGTNEKLFF. CDR3 in DNA: TGCAGTGCTAGAGATTCGGGGACTAATGAAAAACTGTTTTTT.

This clonotype was counted between two and nine times. This chain joins TRBV20-1 and TRBJ2-5; D is unclear. V was trimmed by 5 bases and J by 4 bases, leaving 14 bases between them. Germline V CDR1 and CDR2: DFQATT, SNEGSKA (reference sequence). CDR3 length equals 13 residues. The CDR3 DNA is TGCAGTGCTTACCTAGGTTGGTCAGAGACCCAGTACTTC. It is translated as CSAYLGWSETQYF.

V and J are TRBV7-3 and TRBJ2-1; a weak D match, TRBD1 (6 bases). The CDR3 covers 15 residues. Trimming took 5 bases from V and 6 from J, leaving 17 bases between them. Germline V CDR1 and CDR2: SGHTA, FQGTGA. In DNA form, the CDR3 reads TGTGCCAGCAGCCAGCTAGGACAGCTCGCCAATGAGCAGTTCTTC. As protein: CASSQLGQLANEQFF.

With regard to this clonotype: No conserved phenylalanine or tryptophan ends this CDR3, so it is likely a read error. The chain employs TRBV6-2 or TRBV6-3 and TRBJ2-7; D call uncertain. V lost 2 bases and J lost 4, with 6 bases in between. In germline, CDR1 is MNHEY, CDR2 SVGEGT. The CDR3 is made up of 12 amino acids. The CDR3 region has the DNA TGTGCCAGCAGTTACGGAGTATACGAGCAGTACTTG. Residues: CASSYGVYEQYL.

This clonotype appeared a few times. V and J are TRBV7-3 and TRBJ2-5; D is perhaps TRBD2 (5 bases). Gene TRBJ2-7 matches the end of the DNA better, so the J call may be wrong. This CDR3 comprises 14 residues. Germline V gene data show CDR1 as SGHTA and CDR2 as FQGTGA. The CDR3 loop is CASSPSGLNYEQYF. CDR3 in DNA: TGTGCCAGCAGCCCCTCCGGACTCAACTACGAGCAGTACTTC.

This clonotype turned up a few times. This chain joins TRBV7-9 and TRBJ2-5; D possibly matches TRBD1 or TRBD2 (6 bases each). The J call may be mistaken, given a closer DNA end match to TRBJ2-7. The germline V gene has CDR1 SEHNR and CDR2 FQNEAQ (reference sequence). There are 13 residues in the CDR3. The CDR3 here is CASSLGGASEQYF. CDR3 DNA sequence: TGTGCCAGCAGCTTAGGGGGGGCGTCCGAGCAGTACTTC.

This clonotype was seen a few times. The chain is built from TRBV5-1 and TRBJ2-1, with 8 bases matching TRBD1. The ends lost 4 bases at V and 5 bases at J; junction bases unmatched: 8. Germline CDR1 reads SGHRS; CDR2 reads YFSETQ. The CDR3 totals 15 residues. The CDR3 nucleotides read TGCGCCAGCAGCCAGTCCGGACAGGGTAACAATGAGCAGTTCTTC. Its translation: CASSQSGQGNNEQFF.

This clonotype was detected a few times. V usage is TRBV28 and J usage is TRBJ1-5; D is perhaps TRBD1 (6 bases). Per germline, CDR1 MDHEN and CDR2 SYDVKM. The CDR3 is made up of 13 amino acids. V lost 4 bases and J 5 bases, leaving 9 bases between the germline ends. CDR3 sequence reads: CASSSGGYQPQHF. The DNA of the CDR3 is TGTGCCAGCAGTTCCGGGGGCTATCAGCCCCAGCATTTT.

The table lists this clonotype with many counts. The rearrangement uses TRBV12-3 or TRBV12-4 and TRBJ2-7, with D unclear. V lost 5 bases, J lost 1 base, and 9 bases lay in between. CDR3 length: 13 residues. The CDR3 bases are TGTGCCAGCAGTGCGGACCCTTCCTACGAGCAGTACTTC. Protein product: CASSADPSYEQYF.

This clonotype turned up a few times. The genes are TRBV12-3 or TRBV12-4 and TRBJ2-5, with 7 bases fitting TRBD1. The CDR3 has 14 residues. V shed 6 bases and J 1 base; nucleotides not matched to a gene: 5. The CDR3 protein is CASRLQGTQETQYF. The DNA of the CDR3 is TGTGCCAGCAGGCTACAGGGGACCCAAGAGACCCAGTACTTC.

This clonotype came up many times. The gene calls are TRBV29-1 and TRBJ2-7; 13 bases map to TRBD2. This CDR3 region has 14 residues. Germline CDR1 SQVTM, CDR2 ANQGSEA. Losses at the gene ends were 6 bases for V and 1 base for J; bases not matched to a gene: 3. In nucleotides, the CDR3 is TGCAGCGTCCTGGGACTAGCGGGGTCCTACGAGCAGTACTTC. It is translated as CSVLGLAGSYEQYF.

This sequence joins TRBV19 and TRBJ2-1, with 9 bases lining up with TRBD2. The DNA end is a closer match to TRBJ2-7, so the J assignment may be wrong. Per germline, CDR1 LNHDA and CDR2 SQIVND (reference sequence). There are 16 residues in the CDR3. The chain's CDR3 is CASSIVSGGFYNEQYF. The CDR3 DNA follows: TGTGCCAGTAGTATAGTTAGCGGGGGCTTCTACAATGAGCAGTACTTC.

The rearrangement links TRBV7-3 to TRBJ2-1; D gene unclear. The V end was cut by 5 bases, the J end by 7 bases, with 15 bases between. The CDR3 extends over 14 amino acids. In germline, CDR1 is SGHTA, CDR2 FQGTGA. The CDR3 DNA reads as TGTGCCAGCAGCCACACGAACGCCGGGAATGAGCAGTTCTTC. Protein product: CASSHTNAGNEQFF.

The chain links TRBV6-1 to TRBJ1-4; 12 bases are shared with TRBD1. This CDR3 has 18 amino acids. J was trimmed by 0 bases and V by 5 bases; bases with no gene match: 7. Germline CDR1 is MNHNS and CDR2 is SASEGT. CDR3 DNA sequence: TGTGCCAGCAGTCCCGGGACAGGGGGCGTCGCAACTAATGAAAAACTGTTTTTT. It yields the protein CASSPGTGGVATNEKLFF.

The chain combines TRBV20-1 with TRBJ2-1; D is uncertain. CDR3 size: 15 residues. The germline V gene has CDR1 DFQATT and CDR2 SNEGSKA (reference sequence). The V and J ends lost 0 bases and 7 bases respectively, with 16 bases between them. CDR3 in DNA: TGCAGTGCTAGAGAGGTCTTAGAGAGTCGGAATGAGCAGTTCTTC. Amino acid sequence: CSAREVLESRNEQFF.

There are a few counts of this clonotype. V and J are TRBV6-2 or TRBV6-3 and TRBJ2-7; D uncertain. Between the trimmed V and J ends, which lost 0 bases and 6 bases, there was a span of 6 bases. The CDR3 runs 12 residues. In germline, CDR1 is MNHEY, CDR2 SVGEGT. CDR3 amino acids: CASSYSKREQYF. As DNA, the CDR3 is TGTGCCAGCAGTTACTCGAAACGCGAGCAGTACTTC.